This T cell receptor (beta chain) was found in a study of T-cell memory formation after mild COVID-19. Study at large: Clusters of TCRs were largely donor specific. Points from the study as a whole: Contracting clones from day 15 to 85 showed balanced CD4/CD8; later expanders favored CD4+. Detection of some responders pre-infection suggested pre-existing cross-reactive memory T cells participated.

Germline assignment: CDR1 SGHDT and CDR2 YYEEEE. V gave up 5 bases and J gave up 5 bases; unmatched junction bases: 14. This CDR3 region has 17 residues. A 5'RACE reaction primed in the constant segment made cDNA libraries of TCR alpha and TCR beta, and these carried sample barcodes and UMIs. TCRdb reprocessed the 5' RACE reads via MiXCR and lists one record per CDR3 protein. This table has 450,000 or so distinct CDR3 sequences, approximately 25% appearing once. Remarks on this clonotype: Antigen: not known.

Sequencing was done on a sample of PBMCs or a T cell subset sorted from them (not recorded which). The V call is TRBV5-6, the J call TRBJ2-1, with 9 nucleotides matching TRBD1. The TCR comes from an adult woman who had mild COVID-19 (a few samples of this study predate the infection). Cell type and time point are not known. The CDR3 loop reads CASSFYRRDRVHNEQFF. The CDR3 region has the DNA TGTGCCAGCAGTTTTTATCGCCGGGACAGGGTTCACAATGAGCAGTTCTTC.